These 9 T cell receptor beta chains share one sample of origin, sequenced in a study of circulating tumor DNA in untreated peripheral T-cell lymphoma. Clones were sequenced by immunoSEQ multiplex PCR, and TCRdb holds only the in-frame ones, with some missing. The sample records 2,000 to 2,500 clones, about three quarters being singletons. The sequencing input was tumor tissue. The receptor source for this set is a human donor with peripheral T-cell lymphoma.

The chain links TRBV30 to TRBJ2-7; 8 bases are a match to TRBD1. Germline values: CDR1 GTSNPN, CDR2 SVGIG (reference sequence). The CDR3 sequence is 12 residues long. The V segment lost 5 bases and the J segment 0 bases; nucleotides outside the gene matches: 0. This CDR3 is CAWGTGSYEQYF. In DNA form, the CDR3 reads TGTGCCTGGGGGACAGGCTCCTACGAGCAGTACTTC.

The rearrangement joins TRBV15 to TRBJ1-2; possibly TRBD1 for D (6 bases). Germline CDR1 reads LNHNV; CDR2 reads YYDKDF (reference sequence). V dropped 0 bases and J dropped 7 bases, with 21 bases sitting between them. This CDR3 has 17 amino acids. The CDR3 nucleotides are TGTGCCACCAGCAGAGAAGGGGGAACGACACTTCTCGGTGGCTACACCTTC. Translated: CATSREGGTTLLGGYTF.

The chain combines TRBV19 with TRBJ1-2; D gene unclear. CDR1 is LNHDA and CDR2 is SQIVND in the germline V gene (reference sequence). The ends were cut back, 9 bases at V and 5 bases at J, with 16 bases in the middle. The CDR3 covers 13 residues. CDR3 nucleotides: TGTGCCAGATCGATCCGGCGGATTTATGGCTACACCTTC. Amino acid sequence: CARSIRRIYGYTF.

This clone came up a few times. This chain joins TRBV6-8 and TRBJ2-1; 10 bases are a match to TRBD2. V shed 6 bases, J shed 7 bases, and the junction held 9 bases outside the gene matches. The germline gives CDR1 MNHGY, CDR2 SAAAGT. The CDR3 sequence is 15 residues long. CDR3 bases: TGTGCCAGCAGCCCTAGCGGGAGAGGGGGGAATGAGCAGTTCTTC. It is translated as CASSPSGRGGNEQFF.

The chain uses TRBV19 and TRBJ1-5; no clear D. The CDR3 runs to 14 residues. CDR1 LNHDA and CDR2 SQIVND come from the germline V gene (reference sequence). V lost 4 bases and J 0 bases, leaving 7 bases between the germline ends. The CDR3 reads CASSTGNSNQPQHF. Here the CDR3 DNA reads TGTGCCAGTAGTACCGGGAATAGCAATCAGCCCCAGCATTTT. Variable domain in full (rest from reference TRBV19 and TRBJ1-5): DGGITQSPKYLFRKEGQNVTLSCEQNLNHDAMYWYRQDPGQGLRLIYYSQIVNDFQKGDIAEGYSVSREKKESFPLTVTSAQKNPTAFYLCASSTGNSNQPQHFGDGTRLSIL.

The chain joins TRBV11-3 to TRBJ2-7; 9 bases line up with TRBD2. Germline loops: CDR1 SGHNT, CDR2 YENEEA. The CDR3 has 15 residues. V lost 5 bases, J lost 1 base, and 6 bases stayed unmatched. This chain's CDR3 is CASSPTSGWSYEQYV. In DNA form, the CDR3 reads TGTGCCAGCAGCCCGACTAGCGGCTGGTCCTACGAGCAGTACGTC.

This rearrangement joins TRBV7-6 to TRBJ1-4; TRBD1 matches 7 bases. The trim removed 1 base at V and 4 bases at J, leaving 9 bases unmatched. Germline V gives CDR1 SGHVS, CDR2 FNYEAQ. The CDR3 has 17 amino acids. The CDR3 reads CASSLEFGQGVNEKLFF. The CDR3, as DNA: TGTGCCAGCAGCTTAGAGTTTGGCCAGGGGGTTAATGAAAAACTGTTTTTT. Filled out from reference TRBV7-6 and TRBJ1-4, the complete variable domain reads GAGVSQSPRYKVTKRGQDVALRCDPISGHVSLYWYRQALGQGPEFLTYFNYEAQQDKSGLPNDRFSAERPEGSISTLTIQRTEQRDSAMYRCASSLEFGQGVNEKLFFGSGTQLSVL.

This chain connects TRBV19 to TRBJ1-1, with 10 positions matching TRBD1. Germline CDR1 reads LNHDA; CDR2 reads SQIVND (reference sequence). Losses at the gene ends were 6 bases for V and 5 bases for J; bases not matched to a gene: 6. There are 14 residues in the CDR3. The CDR3 is CASSDRGRETEAFF. The CDR3 nucleotides are TGTGCCAGTAGCGACAGGGGGCGGGAGACTGAAGCTTTCTTT. Supplemented by reference TRBV19 and TRBJ1-1, the full variable domain reads DGGITQSPKYLFRKEGQNVTLSCEQNLNHDAMYWYRQDPGQGLRLIYYSQIVNDFQKGDIAEGYSVSREKKESFPLTVTSAQKNPTAFYLCASSDRGRETEAFFGQGTRLTVV.

The chain employs TRBV19 and TRBJ2-1, with 9 bases identical to TRBD1. From germline, CDR1 is LNHDA and CDR2 SQIVND (reference sequence). There are 15 residues in the CDR3. Trimming cost V 3 bases and J 2 bases; bases outside gene matches: 2. CDR3: CASSMRDRAYNEQFF. The CDR3 DNA follows: TGTGCCAGTAGTATGCGGGACAGGGCCTACAATGAGCAGTTCTTC.